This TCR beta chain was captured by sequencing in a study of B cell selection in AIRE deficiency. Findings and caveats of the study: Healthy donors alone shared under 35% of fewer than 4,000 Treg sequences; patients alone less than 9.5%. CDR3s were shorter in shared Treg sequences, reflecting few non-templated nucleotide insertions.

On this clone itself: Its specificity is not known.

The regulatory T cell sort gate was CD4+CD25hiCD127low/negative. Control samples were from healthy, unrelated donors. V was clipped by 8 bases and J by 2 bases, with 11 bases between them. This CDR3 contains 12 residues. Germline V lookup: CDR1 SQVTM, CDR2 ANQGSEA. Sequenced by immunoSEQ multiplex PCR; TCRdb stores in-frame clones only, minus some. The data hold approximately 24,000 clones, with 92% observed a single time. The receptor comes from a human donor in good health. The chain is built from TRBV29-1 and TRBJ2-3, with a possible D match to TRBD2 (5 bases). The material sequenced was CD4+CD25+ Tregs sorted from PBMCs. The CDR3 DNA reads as TGCAGCTCGAGGGCCACCACAGATACGCAGTATTTT. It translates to CSSRATTDTQYF.